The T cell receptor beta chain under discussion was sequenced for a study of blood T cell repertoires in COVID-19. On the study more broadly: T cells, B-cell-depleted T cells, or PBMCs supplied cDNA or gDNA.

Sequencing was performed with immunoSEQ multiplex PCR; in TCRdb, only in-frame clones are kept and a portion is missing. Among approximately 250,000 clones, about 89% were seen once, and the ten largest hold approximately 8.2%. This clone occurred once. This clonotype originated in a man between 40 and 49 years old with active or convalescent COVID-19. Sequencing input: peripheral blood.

The CDR3 coding sequence is TGTGCCAGCAGCTTGACAGGCGCTCGTGGGAATTCACCCCTCCACTTT. Its translation is CASSLTGARGNSPLHF. The V gene is TRBV11-3, the J gene TRBJ1-6, with D possibly being TRBD1 (6 bases). The CDR3 length is 16 residues. Germline V gives CDR1 SGHNT, CDR2 YENEEA. The V end was cut by 3 bases, the J end by 7 bases, with 16 bases between.